This TCR beta chain was sequenced in a study of T cells after yellow fever vaccination. Germline V gene lookup returns CDR1 DFQATT and CDR2 SNEGSKA (reference sequence). CDR3 length: 14 residues. With V trimmed by 6 bases and J by 2 bases, 3 bases remained unmatched. Production of TCR cDNA was by 5'RACE template switching, which also added a universal primer site and UMIs. Using its own MiXCR run on the 5' RACE reads, TCRdb lists one record per CDR3 protein. The data hold 170,000 or so distinct CDR3 sequences, with roughly 6.4% observed a single time. This clonotype was recorded many times. Its matching antigen is unknown. Study observations and caveats: Subsequent booster samples again held most clones from primary vaccination (96% CD4, roughly 90% CD8).

Sequencing was performed on CD4+ T cells sorted from PBMCs, taken on the day of the first yellow fever vaccination. The receptor comes from a man in his late teens or twenties who received the YFV17D yellow fever vaccine. V and J are TRBV20-1 and TRBJ2-1; 11 bases match TRBD2. DNA of the CDR3: TGCAGTGCAAAACTAGCGGGGGCCTACAATGAGCAGTTCTTC. Amino acid sequence: CSAKLAGAYNEQFF.